This paragraph covers one T cell receptor (beta chain) sequence. This entry belongs to a study of blood T cell repertoires in COVID-19. Assay: immunoSEQ multiplex PCR; the TCRdb copy retains only in-frame clones and omits some. The profile covers 180,000 or so clones, with roughly 87% appearing a single time and 9.5% to 12% taken by the ten largest. The CDR3 loop spans 14 amino acids. Sequenced: PBMCs or T cells enriched from blood (not recorded which). V and J are TRBV12-1 and TRBJ2-7; TRBD1 is the table's D call and was not checked against the DNA. TRBV12-1 is a pseudogene. This TCR derives from a man aged 50 or older who had recovered from COVID-19. DNA for the CDR3: TGTGCCAGCAGCTTTAGGGGGACCGTTGACGAGCAGTACTTC. Protein: CASSFRGTVDEQYF.